This T cell receptor (beta chain) was observed in a study of identical twins. This clonotype was seen a few times. TCRdb re-analysed the 5' RACE reads in MiXCR, keeping a single row per CDR3 protein. The sample includes 470,000 or so distinct CDR3 sequences, 24% of them seen just once. The CDR3 totals 14 residues. V was clipped by 4 bases and J by 8 bases; unmatched bases: 11. Germline V gene lookup returns CDR1 DFQATT and CDR2 SNEGSKA (reference sequence). This same sample was also taken into another study, of T cells expressing NK-cell markers. That source notes: Beta-chain profiling covered CD3+CD56+NKG2C+, CD3+CD56+NKG2C- and CD3+CD56-NKG2C+ sorted subsets.

The receptor's source is a woman aged 18-30 years in good health. The chain has TRBV20-1 and TRBJ2-5, with TRBD1 identical over 9 bases. The sample comprised CD4+ T cells sorted from blood. Written as DNA, the CDR3 is TGCAGTGCTAACGGACAGGGGATTTCCTTAACCCAGTACTTC. It is translated as CSANGQGISLTQYF.